This T cell receptor beta chain was found in a study of OX40 agonist ivuxolimab in advanced cancers. Study context: In this cohort, patients received ivuxolimab, an agonistic anti-OX40 (CD134) antibody. Patients in the trial were receiving intravenous ivuxolimab every 2 weeks, at doses of 0.01 to 10 mg/kg. Subjects had a mean age of about 65 years, with a range of roughly 20 to 79; around 84% were male.

The assay was immunoSEQ multiplex PCR, and TCRdb's table has in-frame clones only and misses some. The repertoire holds under 85,000 clones, over 85% seen once, with 5.5% to 7% in the top ten. This specimen consisted of CD4+ or CD8+ T cells sorted from blood, obtained in a trial of the OX40 agonist ivuxolimab. The TCR originated in an adult with an advanced solid tumor such as melanoma, head and neck, liver or kidney cancer.

CDR3 protein: CASSQGPRTDTQYF. The CDR3 nucleotides read TGCGCCAGCAGCCAAGGACCACGCACAGATACGCAGTATTTT. The chain joins TRBV4-1 to TRBJ2-3; D ambiguous. The V end lost 1 base, the J end lost 1 base, and 6 bases lay between the germline ends. The germline V gene has CDR1 MGHRA and CDR2 YSYEKL. This CDR3 spans 14 amino acids.